The 11 T cell receptor beta chains listed next were all sequenced from one sample in a study of T cells after yellow fever vaccination. TCRdb analysed the 5' RACE reads with MiXCR anew, one entry per CDR3 protein. The sample records hundreds of thousands of distinct CDR3 sequences, around a fifth being singletons. The sequences come from PBMCs, collected roughly 20 days after the first yellow fever vaccination. These receptors were obtained from a man between 18 and 35 years old who received the YFV17D yellow fever vaccine.

This clonotype was picked up many times. The rearrangement uses TRBV29-1 and TRBJ2-2; D is uncertain. From germline, CDR1 is SQVTM and CDR2 ANQGSEA. The CDR3 is 13 amino acids. Trimming removed 2 bases from V and 3 bases from J, with 7 bases in between. CDR3 nucleotides: TGCAGCGTTGAATTAAGGGACACCGGGGAGCTGTTTTTT. Protein: CSVELRDTGELFF.

This clonotype was observed at least ten times. The chain is built from TRBV5-1 and TRBJ1-3; D call uncertain. Germline V lookup: CDR1 SGHRS, CDR2 YFSETQ. The CDR3 is 15 residues long. The V end lost 1 base, the J end lost 2 bases, and 10 bases lay between the germline ends. CDR3 sequence: CASSLLMGTGNTIYF. Here the CDR3 DNA reads TGCGCCAGCAGCTTGCTGATGGGGACTGGAAACACCATATATTTT.

J is TRBJ2-3 and V is TRBV7-9, with D possibly being TRBD1 or TRBD2 (6 bases each). Between the trimmed V and J ends, which lost 3 bases and 5 bases, there was a span of 12 bases. CDR3 length: 14 amino acids. Germline V gives CDR1 SEHNR, CDR2 FQNEAQ (reference sequence). CDR3 amino acids: CASSFIGGLDTQYF. Written as DNA, the CDR3 is TGTGCCAGCAGCTTCATCGGGGGCTTAGATACGCAGTATTTT.

This clonotype has more than one count but fewer than ten. This sequence joins TRBV20-1 and TRBJ1-1; D unclear. The CDR3 extends over 13 amino acids. Germline CDR1 and CDR2: DFQATT and SNEGSKA (reference sequence). Deletions cut 5 bases from V and 6 bases from J, with 16 bases between. CDR3 nucleotide sequence: TGCAGTGCTCGGGCGGGAAACTCTGCTGAAGCTTTCTTT. It yields the protein CSARAGNSAEAFF.

This clonotype turned up a few times. The genes are TRBV7-2 and TRBJ1-1, with D perhaps TRBD1 (5 bases). V shed 4 bases and J shed 4 bases, with 16 bases lying between them. This CDR3 comprises 15 residues. In germline, CDR1 is SGHTA, CDR2 FQGNSA. This CDR3 reads CASSYNRDSLTEAFF. CDR3 DNA: TGTGCCAGCAGCTATAACCGGGACTCGCTCACTGAAGCTTTCTTT. Full variable domain (remainder filled in from reference TRBV7-2 and TRBJ1-1): GAGVSQSPSNKVTEKGKDVELRCDPISGHTALYWYRQSLGQGLEFLIYFQGNSAPDKSGLPSDRFSAERTGGSVSTLTIQRTQQEDSAVYLCASSYNRDSLTEAFFGQGTRLTVV.

The chain links TRBV6-2 or TRBV6-3 to TRBJ2-6, with 11 nucleotides matching TRBD1. V was clipped by 2 bases and J by 0 bases; unmatched bases: 12. This CDR3 has 21 residues. CDR1 is MNHEY, CDR2 SVGEGT, per germline. The CDR3 spells CASSYRTGGVYKISGANVLTF. CDR3 DNA sequence: TGTGCCAGCAGTTACAGGACAGGGGGCGTCTATAAAATCTCTGGGGCCAACGTCCTGACTTTC.

The chain recombines TRBV6-4 with TRBJ1-1; D uncertain. The V gene lost 5 bases and the J gene lost 7 bases, with 14 bases spanning the gap. The CDR3 contains 13 residues. Germline CDR1 reads MRHNA; CDR2 reads SNTAGT. CDR3: CASSPTPGSEAFF. The CDR3 DNA follows: TGTGCCAGCAGTCCGACTCCTGGCAGTGAAGCTTTCTTT.

The chain employs TRBV7-2 and TRBJ1-3; D call uncertain. Trimming stripped 0 bases from V and 0 bases from J, with 9 bases between. This CDR3 comprises 16 residues. Germline assignment: CDR1 SGHTA and CDR2 FQGNSA. CDR3 sequence: CASSLAPHSSGNTIYF. DNA of the CDR3: TGTGCCAGCAGCTTAGCGCCGCATTCCTCTGGAAACACCATATATTTT.

The CDR3 sequence: CSAAPGQGAGTEAFF. The CDR3, as DNA: TGCAGCGCCGCACCGGGACAGGGGGCCGGCACTGAAGCTTTCTTT. V is TRBV29-1 and J is TRBJ1-1, with TRBD1 matching 12 bases. V lost 7 bases and J lost 4; bases outside the gene matches: 10. The CDR3 loop spans 15 amino acids. CDR1 is SQVTM and CDR2 is ANQGSEA in the germline V gene.

The chain is built from TRBV18 and TRBJ2-5; TRBD1 aligns across 9 bases. The germline gives CDR1 KGHSH, CDR2 LQKENI. The CDR3 loop spans 15 amino acids. J gave up 4 bases and V 2 bases, and 5 bases lay outside the gene matches. CDR3 DNA: TGTGCCAGCTCACCATACAGGGGGCTACGAGAGACCCAGTACTTC. Translation: CASSPYRGLRETQYF.

This clonotype was observed a handful of times. The genes are TRBV5-8 and TRBJ2-7, with D perhaps matching TRBD1 (6 bases). The CDR3 sequence is 13 residues long. Trimming left V 4 bases short and J 4 bases short, with 12 bases between. Germline V gene lookup returns CDR1 SGHTS and CDR2 YDEGEE. CDR3 DNA sequence: TGTGCCAGCAGCCGAGACGACAGGTACGAGCAGTACGTC. This gives the protein CASSRDDRYEQYV.